This T cell receptor (beta chain) was observed in a study of shared clonotypes between healthy human individuals. Assay execution proceeded at the deep level. The data were produced by immunoSEQ multiplex PCR, yet TCRdb's version contains in-frame clones alone and is incomplete. The table has 2 million to 2.5 million clones, 80% to 95% seen once. Donation came from healthy HIV-negative adults that had no recent acute infections or vaccinations. As concerns this clone: Its antigen remains unidentified.

Trimming stripped 0 bases from V and 2 bases from J, with 14 bases between. Germline V CDR1 and CDR2: SGHVS, FQNEAQ. This CDR3 contains 17 residues. Study results and caveats: Between a few donors, naive CD4 clonotypes were shared at a level of about 5%.

The sample taken for sequencing was naive CD4+ T cells from PBMCs. Described subset: CD45RA+ positively selected. This clonotype was sampled from a man in his late teens or twenties in good health. Some clones in this sample may be carry-over from other donors' samples. This sequence joins TRBV7-8 and TRBJ2-1; D unclear. The CDR3 DNA sequence: TGTGCCAGCAGCTTAGCGCTCTTTGCTACCACCTACAATGAGCAGTTCTTC. Residues: CASSLALFATTYNEQFF.